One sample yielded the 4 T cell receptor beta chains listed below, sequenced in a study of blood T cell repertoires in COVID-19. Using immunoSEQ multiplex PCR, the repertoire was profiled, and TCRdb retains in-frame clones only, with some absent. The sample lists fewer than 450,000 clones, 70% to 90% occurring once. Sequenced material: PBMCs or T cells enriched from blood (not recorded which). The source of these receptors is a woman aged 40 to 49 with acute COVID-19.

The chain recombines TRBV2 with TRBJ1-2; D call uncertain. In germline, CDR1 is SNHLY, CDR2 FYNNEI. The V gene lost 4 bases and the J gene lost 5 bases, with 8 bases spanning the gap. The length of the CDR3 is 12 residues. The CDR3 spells CASSAPSYGYTF. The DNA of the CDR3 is TGTGCCAGCAGTGCCCCCAGTTATGGCTACACCTTC.

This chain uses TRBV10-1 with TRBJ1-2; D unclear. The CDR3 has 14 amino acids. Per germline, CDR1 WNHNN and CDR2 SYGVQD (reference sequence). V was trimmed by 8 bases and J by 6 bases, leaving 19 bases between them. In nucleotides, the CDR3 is TGCGCCAGCCCTCGGAGGGCTGAGGATGATGGCTACACCTTC. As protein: CASPRRAEDDGYTF.

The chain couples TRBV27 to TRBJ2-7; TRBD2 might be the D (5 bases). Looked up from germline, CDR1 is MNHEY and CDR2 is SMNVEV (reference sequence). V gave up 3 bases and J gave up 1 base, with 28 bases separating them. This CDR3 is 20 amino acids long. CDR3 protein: CASSFLVPGPLEGRSYEQYF. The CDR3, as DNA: TGTGCCAGCAGTTTTTTGGTTCCAGGCCCCCTCGAGGGAAGGTCCTACGAGCAGTACTTC.

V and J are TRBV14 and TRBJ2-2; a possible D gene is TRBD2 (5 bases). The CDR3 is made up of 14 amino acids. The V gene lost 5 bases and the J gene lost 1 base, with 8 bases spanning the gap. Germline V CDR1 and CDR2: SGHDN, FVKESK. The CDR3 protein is CASSGRVNTGELFF. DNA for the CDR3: TGTGCCAGCAGCGGGCGGGTGAACACCGGGGAGCTGTTTTTT.